This T cell receptor (beta chain) stems from a study of blood T cell repertoires in COVID-19. Across the whole study: Samples came from the United States, Italy and Spain, spanning acute and convalescent COVID-19. Sample material is recorded as cDNA or gDNA derived from T cells, B-cell-depleted T cells, or PBMCs.

In the study's own analysis: Nucleated cell counts were estimated from reference gene primer amplification. Generated by immunoSEQ multiplex PCR, the TCRdb table keeps only in-frame clones and is missing some. The V and J calls and the clone size are those of that table, but D and trimming were determined from the DNA. The table has around 60,000 clones, nearly 95% seen once. The receptor comes from a man in his forties or fifties with active COVID-19. Sequenced input: peripheral blood.

CDR3 amino acids: CASSQAGETDTQYF. The DNA for the CDR3 is TGTGCCAGCAGCCAAGCTGGAGAAACAGATACGCAGTATTTT. This sequence joins TRBV4-2 and TRBJ2-3, with no clear D. Trimming took off 1 base at V and 3 bases at J, with 8 bases between the two ends. The germline V gene encodes CDR1 LGHNA and CDR2 YNFKEQ. The CDR3 runs 14 residues.